These 22 T cell receptor beta chains share one sample of origin, sequenced in a study of blood T cells in healthy people across ages. Primers used in a second PCR of roughly 6 to 11 cycles were a sample-barcoded 5' primer and a J-beta primer mix. TCRdb re-called the 5' RACE reads with MiXCR, one entry per CDR3 protein. The sample yields some 860,000 distinct CDR3 sequences, roughly 56% seen once. Sequenced material: blood. Every receptor here comes from a man aged 40-49 years in good health.

This chain links TRBV4-3 with TRBJ2-7; perhaps TRBD1 as D (6 bases). The J call may be incorrect, as the DNA end agrees better with TRBJ2-5. The CDR3 has 14 amino acids. Germline CDR1 and CDR2: LGHNA and YSLEER. This CDR3 reads CASSHTGPQETQYF. The DNA for the CDR3 is TGCGCCAGCAGCCACACAGGGCCCCAAGAGACCCAGTACTTC.

The chain recombines TRBV20-1 with TRBJ2-5, with a tentative D call TRBD1 (7 bases). The germline V gene has CDR1 DFQATT and CDR2 SNEGSKA (reference sequence). The V and J ends lost 0 bases and 5 bases respectively, with 16 bases between them. This CDR3 comprises 15 residues. The CDR3 region has the DNA TGCAGTGCTAGAGATTACAGGGGTGGAGGGGAGACCCAGTACTTC. Amino acids: CSARDYRGGGETQYF.

The rearrangement joins TRBV4-2 to TRBJ2-2; 8 bases line up with TRBD2. The germline V gene has CDR1 LGHNA and CDR2 YNFKEQ. V trimming: 0 bases; J trimming: 4 bases; junction bases outside the gene matches: 10. The CDR3 length is 18 residues. The CDR3 is CASSQEPSGGLATGELFF. The CDR3 DNA sequence: TGTGCCAGCAGCCAAGAGCCCAGCGGGGGCCTGGCCACCGGGGAGCTGTTTTTT.

The chain couples TRBV28 to TRBJ2-7; the D gene is possibly TRBD1 (6 bases). The germline V and J ends were trimmed by 4 bases and 4 bases, with 14 bases remaining between them. CDR3 length equals 14 residues. CDR1 is MDHEN, CDR2 SYDVKM, per germline. The CDR3 sequence: CASSSPGAFYEQYF. CDR3 nucleotides: TGTGCCAGCAGTTCCCCAGGGGCTTTTTACGAGCAGTACTTC.

The rearrangement uses TRBV12-5 and TRBJ2-3, with no clear D. Germline assignment: CDR1 LGHNT and CDR2 FRNRAP. The CDR3 totals 14 residues. V was pared by 5 bases and J by 3 bases, with 12 bases between. CDR3 in amino acids: CASGLQLGTDTQYF. As DNA, the CDR3 is TGTGCTAGTGGTCTACAACTCGGAACAGATACGCAGTATTTT.

This chain connects TRBV9 to TRBJ2-1; D is ambiguous. V gave up 0 bases and J gave up 6 bases, with 4 bases separating them. The CDR3 contains 12 residues. From germline, CDR1 is SGDLS and CDR2 YYNGEE. The CDR3 region is CASSVVTNEQFF. The CDR3 DNA is TGTGCCAGCAGCGTAGTAACCAATGAGCAGTTCTTC. Full variable domain (outside the CDR3, taken from reference TRBV9 and TRBJ2-1): DSGVTQTPKHLITATGQRVTLRCSPRSGDLSVYWYQQSLDQGLQFLIQYYNGEERAKGNILERFSAQQFPDLHSELNLSSLELGDSALYFCASSVVTNEQFFGPGTRLTVL.

This clonotype was seen only a few times. V and J are TRBV10-3 and TRBJ2-7; D may be TRBD2 (5 bases). V was trimmed by 10 bases and J by 5 bases, leaving 12 bases between them. CDR1 and CDR2 from the germline V gene are ENHRY and SYGVKD. The CDR3 totals 11 residues. CDR3 in DNA: TGTGCCAGAAGTAGCGCCAACGAGCAGTACTTC. Its protein product is CARSSANEQYF.

The chain is built from TRBV3-1 and TRBJ2-1, with TRBD1 matching over 11 bases. CDR3 length: 15 residues. V lost 1 base, J lost 7 bases, and 3 bases stayed unmatched. CDR1 LGHDT and CDR2 YNNKEL come from the germline V gene (reference sequence). CDR3 in amino acids: CASSQVDRGHNEQFF. DNA of the CDR3: TGTGCCAGCAGCCAAGTGGACAGGGGGCATAATGAGCAGTTCTTC.

The chain carries TRBV7-2 and TRBJ2-5; no clear D gene. The tail of the sequence fits TRBJ2-7 better, so the J call may be wrong. CDR1 and CDR2 from the germline V gene are SGHTA and FQGNSA. The CDR3 extends over 14 amino acids. The CDR3 sequence is CASSLLRRTYEQYF. DNA for the CDR3: TGTGCCAGCAGCTTACTACGGAGAACCTACGAGCAGTACTTC.

The genes are TRBV12-3 or TRBV12-4 and TRBJ2-1; D is uncertain. This CDR3 region has 16 residues. V was pared by 7 bases and J by 0 bases, with 16 bases between. As DNA, the CDR3 is TGTGCCAGCAACATAAAGGTCTCTGCCTCCTACAATGAGCAGTTCTTC. It encodes CASNIKVSASYNEQFF.

The chain joins TRBV2 to TRBJ2-6; no reliable D call. The V gene's germline CDR1 is SNHLY and CDR2 FYNNEI. The germline V and J ends were trimmed by 7 bases and 2 bases, with 15 bases remaining between them. CDR3 length: 16 amino acids. The CDR3 loop is CASTLTARAGANVLTF. DNA of the CDR3: TGTGCCAGCACTCTTACCGCTCGAGCTGGGGCCAACGTCCTGACTTTC.

For the CDR3, the DNA is TGTGCCAGCAGCTTAGCACGCGCCGCGGGCACAGATACGCAGTATTTT. Translation: CASSLARAAGTDTQYF. This rearrangement joins TRBV7-2 to TRBJ2-3; D gene unclear. Germline V gene lookup returns CDR1 SGHTA and CDR2 FQGNSA. The CDR3 is 16 amino acids. The V end lost 0 bases, the J end lost 1 base, and 11 bases lay between the germline ends.

The chain is built from TRBV7-7 and TRBJ2-5; TRBD2 matches 15 bases. Per the germline V gene, CDR1 is SSHAT and CDR2 is FNYEAQ (reference sequence). This CDR3 comprises 16 residues. Losses at the gene ends were 5 bases for V and 2 bases for J; bases not matched to a gene: 3. The CDR3 loop reads CASSAGLAGGQETQYF. CDR3 nucleotide sequence: TGTGCCAGCAGCGCCGGACTAGCGGGAGGGCAAGAGACCCAGTACTTC.

This chain links TRBV7-9 with TRBJ1-4; D is uncertain. The CDR3 loop spans 11 amino acids. Germline V gene data show CDR1 as SEHNR and CDR2 as FQNEAQ (reference sequence). V was trimmed by 6 bases and J by 6 bases, leaving 5 bases between them. In nucleotides, the CDR3 is TGTGCCAGCAGTTGGGATGAAAAACTGTTTTTT. This sequence encodes CASSWDEKLFF.

The rearrangement uses TRBV10-3 and TRBJ2-3; D is undetermined. The CDR3 consists of 12 residues. Germline V CDR1 and CDR2: ENHRY, SYGVKD. Trimming stripped 7 bases from V and 0 bases from J, with 5 bases between. The CDR3 sequence is CAIKLSTDTQYF. CDR3 coding DNA: TGTGCCATCAAGCTTAGCACAGATACGCAGTATTTT.

V usage is TRBV6-5 and J usage is TRBJ1-2; 7 bases are a match to TRBD1. Germline V gene lookup returns CDR1 MNHEY and CDR2 SVGAGI. Trimming at V came to 6 bases and at J to 8 bases, leaving 15 bases not matched to a gene. This CDR3 has 15 amino acids. The CDR3 here is CASSREYRGDYGYTF. The CDR3 DNA reads TGTGCCAGCAGCAGAGAATACAGGGGAGATTACGGCTACACCTTC.

This clonotype showed up just a few times. The gene calls are TRBV28 and TRBJ2-7; weak D call: TRBD2 (7 bases). CDR1 and CDR2 from the germline V gene are MDHEN and SYDVKM. The CDR3 spans 15 residues. Between the trimmed V and J ends, which lost 1 base and 2 bases, there was a span of 12 bases. CDR3: CASSLYVGGPYEQYF. Written as DNA, the CDR3 is TGTGCCAGCAGTTTATATGTCGGGGGGCCCTACGAGCAGTACTTC.

This clonotype has more than one count but fewer than ten. The V gene is TRBV9, the J gene TRBJ2-1; D assignment may be TRBD1 or TRBD2 (5 bases each). V was clipped by 4 bases and J by 7 bases, with 18 bases between them. Germline V lookup: CDR1 SGDLS, CDR2 YYNGEE. The CDR3 contains 15 residues. CDR3 in DNA: TGTGCCAGCAGCACCTCCCAGGGAGTGCCTAATGAGCAGTTCTTC. Translating gives CASSTSQGVPNEQFF.

With respect to this clonotype: This may be a read error, as it is one base from a much larger clone. This chain joins TRBV7-2 and TRBJ2-1; no definite D call. The ends were cut back, 3 bases at V and 10 bases at J, with 10 bases in the middle. CDR1 and CDR2 from the germline V gene are SGHTA and FQGNSA. This CDR3 spans 12 amino acids. CDR3: CASSFITYEQFF. The DNA for the CDR3 is TGTGCCAGCAGCTTCATCACCTACGAGCAGTTCTTC.

J is TRBJ1-4 and V is TRBV4-1, with TRBD1 identical over 8 bases. The CDR3 spans 18 residues. The junction had 10 bases not matched to a gene; V was cut back by 3 bases and J by 1 base. Germline CDR1 and CDR2: MGHRA and YSYEKL. The CDR3 region has the DNA TGCGCCAGCAGCCAGGTCCGGGACAGGCGCGGAACTAATGAAAAACTGTTTTTT. Amino acid sequence: CASSQVRDRRGTNEKLFF.

The genes are TRBV28 and TRBJ1-6, with D perhaps TRBD1 (5 bases). Trimming cost V 6 bases and J 5 bases, with 17 bases left between them. CDR1 is MDHEN and CDR2 is SYDVKM in the germline V gene. CDR3 length: 16 amino acids. CDR3 residues: CASRIQSGADNSPLHF. Here the CDR3 DNA reads TGTGCCAGCAGGATCCAGAGTGGGGCAGATAATTCACCCCTCCACTTT.

The chain carries TRBV20-1 and TRBJ2-5; 9 bases agree with TRBD1. The assigned J gene may be wrong: the sequence end matches TRBJ2-7 better. CDR1 and CDR2 (germline): DFQATT, SNEGSKA (reference sequence). The CDR3 has 15 amino acids. The CDR3 region is CSANAGTGFSHEQYF. DNA of the CDR3: TGCAGTGCTAATGCCGGGACAGGGTTTTCCCACGAGCAGTACTTC.